Presented here are 24 T cell receptor beta chains from one specimen sequenced in a study of ipilimumab plus nivolumab after autologous stem cell transplantation. Only in-frame clones appear in the TCRdb table, and some are missing; sequencing was by immunoSEQ multiplex PCR. This table holds 20,000 to 25,000 clones, around 83% found once. The source material was PBMCs, sampled in a trial of ipilimumab plus nivolumab as post-transplant consolidation. These receptors were taken from a male donor with diffuse large B-cell lymphoma.

The chain employs TRBV7-4 and TRBJ1-6; D call uncertain. In germline, CDR1 is SGHVT, CDR2 SQSDAQ. This CDR3 region has 19 residues. Between the trimmed V and J ends, which lost 4 bases and 8 bases, there was a span of 27 bases. In nucleotides, the CDR3 is TGTGCCAGCAGCTCCCCCCCCCGCGTCCCTAGGGTCCGGGATTCACCCCTCCACTTT. As protein: CASSSPPRVPRVRDSPLHF.

J is TRBJ2-2 and V is TRBV9; a weak D match, TRBD2 (6 bases). Trimming removed 6 bases at V and 4 bases at J, with 10 bases between. The germline CDR1 and CDR2 sequences are SGDLS and YYNGEE. This CDR3 comprises 13 residues. This CDR3 reads CASNGGITGELFF. As DNA, the CDR3 is TGTGCCAGCAACGGGGGAATCACCGGGGAGCTGTTTTTT.

CDR3 in amino acids: CASSTRDQNTGELFF. CDR3 in DNA: TGTGCCAGCAGCACCCGGGACCAGAACACCGGGGAGCTGTTTTTT. This rearrangement joins TRBV5-4 to TRBJ2-2; D possibly matches TRBD1 or TRBD2 (5 bases each). Germline loops: CDR1 SGHNT, CDR2 YYREEE (reference sequence). CDR3 length: 15 residues. Trimming took 4 bases from V and 1 from J, leaving 11 bases between them.

V gene TRBV7-9 combines with J gene TRBJ1-1; TRBD1 agrees at 8 bases. The CDR3 has 14 residues. Per germline, CDR1 SEHNR and CDR2 FQNEAQ (reference sequence). Losses at the gene ends were 5 bases for V and 4 bases for J; bases not matched to a gene: 6. The CDR3: CASSPRQGFTEAFF. The CDR3, as DNA: TGTGCCAGCAGCCCCCGACAGGGGTTCACTGAAGCTTTCTTT.

The V gene is TRBV5-1, the J gene TRBJ2-3, with 10 bases identical to TRBD2. The V and J ends lost 0 bases and 0 bases, in that order; junction bases with no gene match: 7. Germline V gives CDR1 SGHRS, CDR2 YFSETQ. The CDR3 sequence is 18 residues long. The CDR3 DNA is TGCGCCAGCAGCTTGGCCTTAGCGGGGGGCACTAGCACAGATACGCAGTATTTT. This sequence encodes CASSLALAGGTSTDTQYF.

The V gene is TRBV7-8, the J gene TRBJ1-5, with D tentatively TRBD1 (6 bases). CDR1 SGHVS and CDR2 FQNEAQ come from the germline V gene. The CDR3 is made up of 15 amino acids. Trimming cost V 5 bases and J 4 bases, with 15 bases left between them. The DNA for the CDR3 is TGTGCCAGCAGCCGACAGGTCGCGCTAAATCAGCCCCAGCATTTT. Translating gives CASSRQVALNQPQHF.

Regarding this clone: Relative to the germline gene, one junction end is altered; a read error may explain this. The J gene is TRBJ1-1, the V gene TRBV11-2; tentatively, D is TRBD1 (6 bases). The length of the CDR3 is 14 residues. Germline assignment: CDR1 SGHAT and CDR2 FQNNGV. The CDR3 nucleotides read TGTGCCAACAGCTTAGAGGGGGTGGGCACTGAAGCTTTCTTT. It translates to CANSLEGVGTEAFF.

This clone was seen a few times. The chain links TRBV7-9 to TRBJ2-5; tentatively, D is TRBD1 (6 bases). The CDR3 consists of 15 residues. From germline, CDR1 is SEHNR and CDR2 FQNEAQ (reference sequence). V gave up 2 bases and J gave up 4 bases, with 14 bases separating them. CDR3 loop: CASSLSRGSSETQYF. As DNA, the CDR3 is TGTGCCAGCAGCTTATCGAGGGGGTCGTCAGAGACCCAGTACTTC.

This sequence joins TRBV7-3 and TRBJ2-1; TRBD2 matches 7 bases. In germline, CDR1 is SGHTA, CDR2 FQGTGA. The ends lost 5 bases at V and 5 bases at J; junction bases unmatched: 9. This CDR3 spans 15 amino acids. CDR3 region: CASSPEAGRHNEQFF. In DNA, the CDR3 is TGTGCCAGCAGCCCAGAAGCGGGGCGACACAATGAGCAGTTCTTC. Full variable domain (remainder filled in from reference TRBV7-3 and TRBJ2-1): GAGVSQTPSNKVTEKGKYVELRCDPISGHTALYWYRQSLGQGPEFLIYFQGTGAADDSGLPNDRFFAVRPEGSVSTLKIQRTERGDSAVYLCASSPEAGRHNEQFFGPGTRLTVL.

The gene calls are TRBV18 and TRBJ1-2, with D perhaps matching TRBD1 (5 bases). Germline CDR1 reads KGHSH; CDR2 reads LQKENI. V gave up 4 bases and J gave up 1 base, with 22 bases separating them. The CDR3 extends over 18 amino acids. The CDR3, as DNA: TGTGCCAGCTCACGGACTGGGGGGGAGTCTAATAATAACTATGGCTACACCTTC. The encoded protein is CASSRTGGESNNNYGYTF.

The chain combines TRBV18 with TRBJ1-1; D remains ambiguous. Germline V gives CDR1 KGHSH, CDR2 LQKENI. V was pared by 2 bases and J by 4 bases, with 11 bases between. The CDR3 consists of 14 residues. The CDR3, as DNA: TGTGCCAGCTCACCATCGCGAGGTGTCACTGAAGCTTTCTTT. This gives the protein CASSPSRGVTEAFF.

This clone occurred a few times. The chain recombines TRBV4-2 with TRBJ1-6; D possibly corresponds to TRBD1 (5 bases). Germline assignment: CDR1 LGHNA and CDR2 YNFKEQ. With 10 bases removed from V and 0 bases from J, the gap between germline ends came to 13 bases. The CDR3 sequence is 15 residues long. The CDR3 spells CATPPRGSYNSPLHF. CDR3 bases: TGTGCCACCCCCCCGAGGGGCTCCTATAATTCACCCCTCCACTTT.

The chain links TRBV6-6 to TRBJ2-7, with 8 nucleotides matching TRBD1. Germline V gene sequence: CDR1 MNHNY, CDR2 SVGAGI (reference sequence). The CDR3 runs 16 residues. Trimming took 0 bases from V and 4 from J; bases not matched to a gene: 8. CDR3 in DNA: TGTGCCAGCAGTTACTCGAGTTCAGGGGGCGAATACGAGCAGTACTTC. Protein sequence: CASSYSSSGGEYEQYF.

The chain carries TRBV9 and TRBJ2-2; 10 bases agree with TRBD1. With 2 bases clipped from V and 1 base from J, the junction kept 5 bases outside the gene matches. CDR1 is SGDLS and CDR2 is YYNGEE in the germline V gene. The CDR3 has 17 residues. Here the CDR3 DNA reads TGTGCCAGCAGCGTGAACCGGGACAGGGGGAACACCGGGGAGCTGTTTTTT. It yields the protein CASSVNRDRGNTGELFF.

The gene calls are TRBV7-8 and TRBJ2-3; TRBD1 matches at 9 bases. Per the germline V gene, CDR1 is SGHVS and CDR2 is FQNEAQ. Germline trimming cut 6 bases from V and 4 bases from J; bases unmatched to any gene: 8. There are 15 residues in the CDR3. CDR3 loop: CASRPLTGGADTQYF. CDR3 in DNA: TGTGCCAGCAGGCCGTTGACAGGGGGAGCAGATACGCAGTATTTT. Full variable domain (remainder filled in from reference TRBV7-8 and TRBJ2-3): GAGVSQSPRYKVAKRGQDVALRCDPISGHVSLFWYQQALGQGPEFLTYFQNEAQLDKSGLPSDRFFAERPEGSVSTLKIQRTQQEDSAVYLCASRPLTGGADTQYFGPGTRLTVL.

The chain has TRBV19 and TRBJ1-1; D is undetermined. V was shortened by 3 bases and J by 5 bases, with 13 bases between the two germline ends. The CDR3 runs to 14 residues. CDR1 and CDR2 from the germline V gene are LNHDA and SQIVND (reference sequence). The CDR3 spells CASSIAAGGTEAFF. CDR3 nucleotides: TGTGCCAGTAGTATCGCAGCTGGAGGGACTGAAGCTTTCTTT.

V is TRBV5-4 and J is TRBJ1-1; D is possibly TRBD1 (6 bases). The CDR3 has 13 residues. Germline lookup yields CDR1 SGHNT and CDR2 YYREEE (reference sequence). V gave up 4 bases and J gave up 5 bases, with 12 bases separating them. Here the CDR3 reads CASSPWGRTEAFF. CDR3 DNA sequence: TGTGCCAGCAGCCCCTGGGGGCGTACTGAAGCTTTCTTT.

The chain has TRBV6-1 and TRBJ1-2; TRBD1 agrees at 8 bases. The germline V gene has CDR1 MNHNS and CDR2 SASEGT. J gave up 7 bases and V 1 base, and 8 bases lay outside the gene matches. The CDR3 sequence is 15 residues long. CDR3 nucleotides: TGTGCCAGCAGTGAAGATGGCAGGGGGCGAGCTGGCTACACCTTC. Translating gives CASSEDGRGRAGYTF.

This rearrangement joins TRBV7-9 to TRBJ2-6; maybe TRBD1 (6 bases). The V gene's germline CDR1 is SEHNR and CDR2 FQNEAQ (reference sequence). The CDR3 length is 15 residues. V was clipped by 4 bases and J by 2 bases, with 9 bases between them. The CDR3 bases are TGTGCCAGCAGCTCAGGGGTAGCTGGGGCCAACGTCCTGACTTTC. As protein: CASSSGVAGANVLTF.

V gene TRBV6-5 combines with J gene TRBJ1-1; D not resolved. The CDR3 contains 13 residues. CDR1 MNHEY and CDR2 SVGAGI come from the germline V gene. V lost 6 bases, J lost 4 bases, and 12 bases lay in between. CDR3 loop: CASRTYSTTEAFF. The CDR3 nucleotides read TGTGCCAGCAGGACTTATTCTACCACTGAAGCTTTCTTT.

This clone was observed once. The same CDR3 can be traced to other DNA sequences in this sample. The chain couples TRBV2 to TRBJ1-2; D call uncertain. CDR1 is SNHLY, CDR2 FYNNEI, per germline. V dropped 3 bases and J dropped 2 bases, with 7 bases sitting between them. The CDR3 spans 13 residues. The CDR3 here is CASSEGGNYGYTF. In DNA form, the CDR3 reads TGTGCCAGCAGTGAGGGTGGGAACTATGGCTACACCTTC. Complete variable domain (other parts from reference TRBV2 and TRBJ1-2): EPEVTQTPSHQVTQMGQEVILRCVPISNHLYFYWYRQILGQKVEFLVSFYNNEISEKSEIFDDQFSVERPDGSNFTLKIRSTKLEDSAMYFCASSEGGNYGYTFGSGTRLTVV.

The chain uses TRBV15 and TRBJ2-7, with D possibly being TRBD1 (6 bases). V lost 0 bases and J lost 4, with 13 bases in between. Germline V lookup: CDR1 LNHNV, CDR2 YYDKDF (reference sequence). The length of the CDR3 is 15 residues. The CDR3 spells CATSRDGRGLYEQYF. Written as DNA, the CDR3 is TGTGCCACCAGCAGAGATGGCAGGGGTCTATACGAGCAGTACTTC.

This clone was observed a handful of times. The gene calls are TRBV5-1 and TRBJ2-1; D possibly corresponds to TRBD2 (5 bases). This CDR3 has 15 amino acids. In germline, CDR1 is SGHRS, CDR2 YFSETQ. V lost 2 bases and J 6 bases, leaving 15 bases between the germline ends. This chain's CDR3 is CASSLSGTHTNEQFF. CDR3 bases: TGCGCCAGCAGCTTAAGCGGTACCCATACCAATGAGCAGTTCTTC.

The rearrangement uses TRBV5-6 and TRBJ2-7, with D uncertain. The CDR3 covers 11 residues. V dropped 5 bases and J dropped 4 bases, with 7 bases sitting between them. Germline-derived CDR1 and CDR2 are SGHDT and YYEEEE. The CDR3 sequence: CASSRRYEQYF. The CDR3 DNA follows: TGTGCCAGCAGTCGTAGGTACGAGCAGTACTTC.